This T cell receptor beta chain was captured in a study of blood T cells in healthy people across ages. General study points: Per-million-T-cell TCR beta diversity fell roughly linearly with age.

Primers used in a second PCR of about 6 to 12 cycles were a sample-barcoded 5' primer and a J-beta primer mix. All cDNA molecules were each tagged by a template-switch adaptor with 12 random nucleotides. From each sample, at least 2.5 million paired-end reads containing CDR3 were obtained. Each CDR3 protein is one row after TCRdb ran MiXCR on the 5' RACE reads. The sample shows approximately 800,000 distinct CDR3 sequences, less than 80% of them seen only once. In regard to this clonotype: Its cognate antigen is unknown.

The CDR3 length is 15 residues. From germline, CDR1 is SGHDT and CDR2 YYEEEE. V lost 4 bases to trimming and J lost 7 bases; unmatched junction nucleotides: 8. The genes are TRBV5-6 and TRBJ1-6; 7 nucleotides agree with TRBD1. The sequencing input was blood. This clonotype was sampled from a man aged 30 to 39 in good health. The CDR3 spells CASSGQGQFNSPLHF. The CDR3 DNA reads as TGTGCCAGCAGCGGCCAGGGACAGTTCAATTCACCCCTCCACTTT.